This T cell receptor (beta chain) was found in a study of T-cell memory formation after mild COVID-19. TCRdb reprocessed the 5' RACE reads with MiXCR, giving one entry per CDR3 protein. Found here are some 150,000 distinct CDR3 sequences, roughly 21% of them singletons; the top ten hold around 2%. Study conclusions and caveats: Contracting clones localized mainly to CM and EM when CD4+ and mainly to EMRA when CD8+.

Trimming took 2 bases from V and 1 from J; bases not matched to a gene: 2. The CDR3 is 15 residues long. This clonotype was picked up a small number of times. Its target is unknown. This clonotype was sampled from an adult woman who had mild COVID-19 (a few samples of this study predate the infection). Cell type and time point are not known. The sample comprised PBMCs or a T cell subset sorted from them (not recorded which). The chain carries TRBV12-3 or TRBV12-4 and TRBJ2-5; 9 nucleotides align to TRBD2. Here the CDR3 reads CASSLKRGAQETQYF. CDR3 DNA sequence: TGTGCCAGCAGTTTAAAGCGGGGGGCCCAAGAGACCCAGTACTTC.